The 28 T cell receptor beta chains below come from one sample, sequenced in a study of blood T cell repertoires in COVID-19. The repertoire was sequenced with immunoSEQ multiplex PCR; TCRdb's copy has only in-frame clones and lacks some. The repertoire has approximately 290,000 clones, roughly 89% of them found once; the top ten carry about 0.8%. What was sequenced was peripheral blood. The receptors here all came from a man aged 25-45 years with acute or convalescent COVID-19.

This sequence joins TRBV28 and TRBJ2-7, with 7 nucleotides matching TRBD2. The V gene's germline CDR1 is MDHEN and CDR2 SYDVKM. There are 12 residues in the CDR3. V trimming: 2 bases; J trimming: 9 bases; junction bases outside the gene matches: 4. The CDR3 DNA reads TGTGCCAGCAGTTTAGGGGGGGATGGGCAGTACTTC. Amino acids: CASSLGGDGQYF.

This clone was observed a single time. The chain joins TRBV28 to TRBJ1-1; 7 bases agree with TRBD1. The CDR3 runs to 13 residues. Germline V gene sequence: CDR1 MDHEN, CDR2 SYDVKM. The V gene end was trimmed by 11 bases and the J gene end by 2 bases; junction bases not matched to a gene: 8. For the CDR3, the DNA is TGTGCCGGGGCCAGGGGGAGTAACACTGAAGCTTTCTTT. This translates into CAGARGSNTEAFF.

The rearrangement joins TRBV24-1 to TRBJ1-1, with D hard to call. From germline, CDR1 is KGHDR and CDR2 SFDVKD. The CDR3 has 14 residues. Deletions cut 3 bases from V and 7 bases from J, with 14 bases between. In DNA, the CDR3 is TGTGCCACCAGTGATCCGGGTCTCTCCGATGAAGCTTTCTTT. The encoded protein is CATSDPGLSDEAFF.

The V gene is TRBV4-1, the J gene TRBJ2-5; 8 nucleotides line up with TRBD2. This CDR3 contains 16 residues. V was clipped by 3 bases and J by 5 bases; unmatched bases: 11. Germline CDR1 and CDR2: MGHRA and YSYEKL. The CDR3 loop is CASSQSGGGGAETQYF. The CDR3 region has the DNA TGCGCCAGCAGCCAGTCCGGGGGGGGCGGGGCGGAGACCCAGTACTTC.

J is TRBJ2-1 and V is TRBV19; TRBD2 is a possible D gene (5 bases). Germline assignment: CDR1 LNHDA and CDR2 SQIVND (reference sequence). The CDR3 sequence is 15 residues long. The germline V and J ends were trimmed by 3 bases and 0 bases, with 9 bases remaining between them. CDR3 protein: CASSIGTSSYNEQFF. For the CDR3, the DNA is TGTGCCAGTAGTATTGGAACTAGCTCCTACAATGAGCAGTTCTTC.

CDR3 loop: CASSTSWGREKLFF. The CDR3 bases are TGTGCCAGCAGCACAAGTTGGGGGAGGGAAAAACTGTTTTTT. The rearrangement links TRBV28 to TRBJ1-4, with D possibly TRBD1 on 5 matching bases. The V and J ends lost 6 bases and 8 bases respectively, with 16 bases between them. The CDR3 contains 14 residues. CDR1 is MDHEN, CDR2 SYDVKM, per germline.

V is TRBV28 and J is TRBJ1-1, with TRBD1 as a possible D gene (5 bases). CDR3 length: 14 amino acids. V shed 6 bases and J shed 1 base, with 12 bases lying between them. The germline CDR1 and CDR2 sequences are MDHEN and SYDVKM. The CDR3 loop is CASSSGGKNTEAFF. The CDR3 DNA sequence: TGTGCCAGCAGCTCGGGGGGGAAGAACACTGAAGCTTTCTTT.

V and J are TRBV15 and TRBJ1-1; no reliable D call. Per germline, CDR1 LNHNV and CDR2 YYDKDF (reference sequence). The germline V and J ends were trimmed by 5 bases and 2 bases, with 9 bases remaining between them. CDR3 length: 13 residues. The CDR3 is CATSWRGNTEAFF. CDR3 sequence (DNA): TGTGCCACCAGCTGGCGGGGAAACACTGAAGCTTTCTTT.

This clone was seen only once. The chain couples TRBV6-5 to TRBJ2-3; D uncertain. V shed 6 bases and J shed 6 bases, with 13 bases lying between them. The CDR3 totals 13 residues. CDR1 MNHEY and CDR2 SVGAGI come from the germline V gene. CDR3: CASRVPVQDTQYF. DNA for the CDR3: TGTGCCAGCAGGGTTCCAGTGCAGGATACGCAGTATTTT.

This clone was seen a single time. The chain combines TRBV5-5 with TRBJ1-1; no clear D. Looked up from germline, CDR1 is SGHKS and CDR2 is YYEKEE (reference sequence). Trimming shortened V by 7 bases and J by 3 bases, and 13 bases separated the two germline ends. The CDR3 is 13 residues long. In DNA, the CDR3 is TGTGCCAGCGGGAGACTTCGGGACACTGAAGCTTTCTTT. Translation: CASGRLRDTEAFF.

The V gene is TRBV7-3, the J gene TRBJ1-5, with a possible D match to TRBD1 (5 bases). Trimming removed 2 bases at V and 7 bases at J, with 9 bases between. CDR3 size: 13 residues. Germline V gives CDR1 SGHTA, CDR2 FQGTGA. CDR3: CASSLGASQPQHF. As DNA, the CDR3 is TGTGCCAGCAGCTTAGGGGCAAGCCAGCCCCAGCATTTT.

V gene TRBV28 combines with J gene TRBJ1-5, with D tentatively TRBD1 (5 bases). The V gene lost 6 bases and the J gene lost 7 bases, with 16 bases spanning the gap. The CDR3 is 14 amino acids. Germline assignment: CDR1 MDHEN and CDR2 SYDVKM. The CDR3 DNA reads as TGTGCCAGCAGCCGACCCCGGGGGAGCCAGCCCCAGCATTTT. It is translated as CASSRPRGSQPQHF.

The chain employs TRBV11-2 and TRBJ2-5; 7 nucleotides agree with TRBD1. With V trimmed by 7 bases and J by 3 bases, 11 bases remained unmatched. Germline V CDR1 and CDR2: SGHAT, FQNNGV. The CDR3 contains 15 residues. The CDR3 DNA follows: TGTGCCAGCACCAGGGGGTGGGTCAGCGAAGAGACCCAGTACTTC. The encoded protein is CASTRGWVSEETQYF.

The gene calls are TRBV19 and TRBJ1-6; D perhaps matches TRBD1 (6 bases). Germline V gene data show CDR1 as LNHDA and CDR2 as SQIVND (reference sequence). V was trimmed by 5 bases and J by 10 bases, leaving 15 bases between them. The CDR3 sequence is 14 residues long. The CDR3 region is CASSRDGTRSPLHF. In DNA form, the CDR3 reads TGTGCCAGTAGTCGAGATGGGACAAGGTCACCCCTCCACTTT.

V is TRBV19 and J is TRBJ2-6, with D perhaps matching TRBD1 (6 bases). V was shortened by 6 bases and J by 4 bases, with 13 bases between the two germline ends. CDR1 is LNHDA and CDR2 is SQIVND in the germline V gene (reference sequence). The CDR3 sequence is 15 residues long. CDR3 protein: CASSLQGTGANVLTF. CDR3 DNA sequence: TGTGCCAGTAGCCTACAGGGCACGGGGGCCAACGTCCTGACTTTC.

The table lists this clone with a count of one. The chain links TRBV18 to TRBJ2-2; TRBD1 might be the D (5 bases). Germline V gene lookup returns CDR1 KGHSH and CDR2 LQKENI. The CDR3 covers 17 residues. V lost 2 bases, J lost 4 bases, and 17 bases lay in between. The CDR3 DNA is TGTGCCAGCTCACCAGTGCGACAGACCGTTCCCACCGGGGAGCTGTTTTTT. It yields the protein CASSPVRQTVPTGELFF.

The chain recombines TRBV12-3 or TRBV12-4 with TRBJ2-1, with a possible D match to TRBD1 (5 bases). Trimming took off 8 bases at V and 14 bases at J, with 19 bases between the two ends. This CDR3 has 12 residues. CDR3 region: CASSLGHPTKFF. Here the CDR3 DNA reads TGTGCCAGCTCTCTAGGACACCCAACAAAGTTCTTC.

J is TRBJ1-3 and V is TRBV28; 10 nucleotides line up with TRBD1. After removal of 4 bases from V and 6 bases from J, the junction contained 6 bases not matched to a gene. CDR3 length: 15 residues. The germline gives CDR1 MDHEN, CDR2 SYDVKM. The CDR3, as DNA: TGTGCCAGCAGTTCCCCCGGGACAGGGGAAAACACCATATATTTT. This gives the protein CASSSPGTGENTIYF.

V usage is TRBV2 and J usage is TRBJ2-1, with 7 nucleotides matching TRBD2. V lost 10 bases, J lost 12 bases, and 12 bases stayed unmatched. CDR3 length equals 12 residues. Germline V gives CDR1 SNHLY, CDR2 FYNNEI. CDR3 sequence: CATSGGVRGQFF. The CDR3 DNA reads as TGTGCCACATCGGGGGGAGTCCGGGGGCAGTTCTTC.

The chain recombines TRBV5-1 with TRBJ2-1; D is undetermined. Germline values: CDR1 SGHRS, CDR2 YFSETQ. V was cut by 9 bases and J by 0 bases, with 10 bases left in between. This CDR3 is 13 amino acids long. The CDR3 here is CATKESSYNEQFF. DNA of the CDR3: TGCGCCACCAAAGAGAGCTCCTACAATGAGCAGTTCTTC.

The CDR3 is CASSQFFTRDRGIEQYF. The CDR3 region has the DNA TGTGCCAGTAGCCAATTCTTTACCCGGGACAGGGGTATCGAGCAGTACTTC. The V call is TRBV19, the J call TRBJ2-7, with TRBD1 matching 10 bases. Germline V gene sequence: CDR1 LNHDA, CDR2 SQIVND (reference sequence). This CDR3 has 17 amino acids. V shed 6 bases and J 6 bases; nucleotides not matched to a gene: 17. Full variable domain (outside the CDR3, taken from reference TRBV19 and TRBJ2-7): DGGITQSPKYLFRKEGQNVTLSCEQNLNHDAMYWYRQDPGQGLRLIYYSQIVNDFQKGDIAEGYSVSREKKESFPLTVTSAQKNPTAFYLCASSQFFTRDRGIEQYFGPGTRLTVT.

J is TRBJ2-2 and V is TRBV10-3, with D possibly TRBD1 on 5 matching bases. The CDR3 is 15 amino acids. Germline V gives CDR1 ENHRY, CDR2 SYGVKD. Trimming left V 4 bases short and J 4 bases short, with 13 bases between. The CDR3 DNA reads TGTGCCATCAGTGCCAGGGCTAAGGGCACCGGGGAGCTGTTTTTT. Translating it yields CAISARAKGTGELFF.

The chain employs TRBV18 and TRBJ2-2; TRBD2 aligns across 7 bases. This CDR3 contains 18 residues. Trimming took 3 bases from V and 3 from J; bases not matched to a gene: 13. CDR1 is KGHSH and CDR2 is LQKENI in the germline V gene. The CDR3 nucleotides read TGTGCCAGCTCACCGACGCGGGAGAAGGTGAGGGACACCGGGGAGCTGTTTTTT. Its protein is CASSPTREKVRDTGELFF.

This chain uses TRBV5-1 with TRBJ2-1, with TRBD2 matching 9 bases. CDR3 length: 15 residues. Losses at the gene ends were 4 bases for V and 9 bases for J; bases not matched to a gene: 11. In germline, CDR1 is SGHRS, CDR2 YFSETQ. In DNA, the CDR3 is TGCGCCAGCAGCCCTTTAGCGGGAGTTCGGGTTGAGCAGTTCTTC. This encodes CASSPLAGVRVEQFF.

The chain is built from TRBV12-5 and TRBJ1-1; D gene ambiguous. V was clipped by 4 bases and J by 0 bases, with 6 bases between them. Germline V gene sequence: CDR1 LGHNT, CDR2 FRNRAP. The CDR3 runs 13 residues. DNA for the CDR3: TGTGCTAGTGGTTCCTTTGTGAACACTGAAGCTTTCTTT. This translates into CASGSFVNTEAFF.

This chain joins TRBV4-1 and TRBJ1-1; unclear D gene. V was pared by 1 base and J by 3 bases, with 12 bases between. This CDR3 region has 15 residues. Germline V gene data show CDR1 as MGHRA and CDR2 as YSYEKL. Here the CDR3 reads CASSQVKERYTEAFF. DNA for the CDR3: TGCGCCAGCAGCCAAGTTAAAGAGCGGTACACTGAAGCTTTCTTT.

This sequence joins TRBV2 and TRBJ1-4; weak D call: TRBD1 (5 bases). The CDR3 covers 14 residues. Germline V gene data show CDR1 as SNHLY and CDR2 as FYNNEI. The ends were cut back, 6 bases at V and 2 bases at J, with 10 bases in the middle. The DNA for the CDR3 is TGTGCCAGCAGGGACACTGGGACTAATGAAAAACTGTTTTTT. It codes for CASRDTGTNEKLFF.

The chain combines TRBV7-9 with TRBJ2-7; maybe TRBD1 (5 bases). This CDR3 spans 13 amino acids. The V gene's germline CDR1 is SEHNR and CDR2 FQNEAQ (reference sequence). V was clipped by 1 base and J by 7 bases, with 11 bases between them. CDR3 region: CASSLGIRVEQYF. The DNA of the CDR3 is TGTGCCAGCAGCTTAGGCATCAGGGTGGAGCAGTACTTC.